This TCR beta chain was captured in a study of blood T cells in healthy people across ages. The authors ran a second PCR of about 7 to 11 cycles using a sample-barcoded 5' primer and a J-beta primer mix. TCRdb itself ran the 5' RACE reads through MiXCR, one entry per CDR3 protein. The sample contains over 1.5 million distinct CDR3 sequences, roughly 49% of which appear only once. PBMCs numbering at least 7 million were isolated per sample. CDR1 DFQATT and CDR2 SNEGSKA come from the germline V gene (reference sequence). This CDR3 contains 13 residues. The V end was cut by 6 bases, the J end by 9 bases, with 20 bases between. In the case of this clonotype: Its target is unknown.

Study conclusions and caveats: Strong correlation linked observed beta diversity and percent naive T cells.

The chain combines TRBV20-1 with TRBJ1-2; D might be TRBD1 (6 bases). This receptor was obtained from a woman in her 40s in good health. The material sequenced was blood. The CDR3 loop reads CSALQGRTLRYTF. The CDR3 DNA reads as TGCAGTGCCCTACAGGGACGAACCCTTCGCTACACCTTC.